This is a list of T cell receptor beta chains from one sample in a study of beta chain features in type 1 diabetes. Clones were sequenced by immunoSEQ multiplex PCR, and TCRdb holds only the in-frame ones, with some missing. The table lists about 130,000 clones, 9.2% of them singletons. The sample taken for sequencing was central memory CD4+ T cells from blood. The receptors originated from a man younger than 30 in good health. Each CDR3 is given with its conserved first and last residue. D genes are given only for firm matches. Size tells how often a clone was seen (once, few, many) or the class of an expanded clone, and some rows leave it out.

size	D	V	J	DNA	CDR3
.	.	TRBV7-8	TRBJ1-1	TGTGCCAGCAGCCTACCCGCGGGACGGAGCGACGCTTTCTTT	CASSLPAGRSDAFF
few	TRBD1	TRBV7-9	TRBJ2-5	TGTGCCAGCAGCTTAGGAGGGGGACAGGGCCAAGAGACCCAGTACTTC	CASSLGGGQGQETQYF
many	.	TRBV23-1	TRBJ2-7	TGCGCCAGCAGTCACAAATGGGCCTCCTACGAGCAGTACTTC	CASSHKWASYEQYF
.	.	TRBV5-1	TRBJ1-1	TGCGCCAGCAGCTTGATTGATAACAGGGACACTGAAGCTTTCTTT	CASSLIDNRDTEAFF
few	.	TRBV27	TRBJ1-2	TGTGCCAGCAGGGAGGTGGACCGTGAAGGCTATGGCTACACCTTC	CASREVDREGYGYTF
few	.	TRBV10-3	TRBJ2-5	TGTGCCATCAGTGTATCGGGGCAAGAGACCCAGTACTTC	CAISVSGQETQYF
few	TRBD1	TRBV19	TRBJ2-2	TGTGCCAGTAGTATCCAGGGGGCAGGCACCGGGGAGCTGTTTTTT	CASSIQGAGTGELFF
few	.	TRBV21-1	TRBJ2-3	TGTGCCAGCAGTCCAGGCTCGGGACAGGGTACGACAGATACGCAGTATTTT	CASSPGSGQGTTDTQYF
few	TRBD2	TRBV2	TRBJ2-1	TGTGCCAGCAGTGTACTAGCGGGGGGACTTTACAATGAGCAGTTCTTC	CASSVLAGGLYNEQFF
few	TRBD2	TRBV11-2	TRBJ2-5	TGTGCCAGCAGCACCCGACTAGCGGGGGAGACCCAGTACTTC	CASSTRLAGETQYF
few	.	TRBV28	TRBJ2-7	TGTGCCAGCAGTTTATTACAGGGAAAGGGCGAGCAGTACTTC	CASSLLQGKGEQYF
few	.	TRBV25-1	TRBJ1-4	TGTGCCAGCAGTGAATTTAAGGGGTCTAATGAAAAACTGTTTTTT	CASSEFKGSNEKLFF
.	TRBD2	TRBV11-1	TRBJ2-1	TGTGCCAGCAGCTCCTATAGCGGGGGTCCCTACAATGAGCAGTTCTTC	CASSSYSGGPYNEQFF
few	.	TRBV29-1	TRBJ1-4	TGCAGCGTTGAAGATATGGCGGGCACTAATGAAAAACTGTTTTTT	CSVEDMAGTNEKLFF
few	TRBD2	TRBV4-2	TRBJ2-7	TGTGCCAGCAGCCAAGCGACTAGCGGCGCAGTGACCTACGAGCAGTACTTC	CASSQATSGAVTYEQYF
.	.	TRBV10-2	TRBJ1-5	TGCGCCAGCAGCGTCAACAACCGCAATCAGCCCCAGCATTTT	CASSVNNRNQPQHF
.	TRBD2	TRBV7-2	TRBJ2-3	TGTGCCAGCAGCCCGAGCGGGGGAGGAGATACGCAGTATTTT	CASSPSGGGDTQYF
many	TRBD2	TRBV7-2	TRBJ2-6	TGTGCCAGCAGCTTAGCGCGGGGGGCGACGGGGGCCAACGTCCTGACTTTC	CASSLARGATGANVLTF
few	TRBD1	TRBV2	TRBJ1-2	TGTGCCAGCAGGATTGGGACAGCCAACTATGGCTACACCTTC	CASRIGTANYGYTF
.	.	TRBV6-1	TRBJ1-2	TGTGCCAGCAGTGAAAGCCGGGGAACCCCGTCTGGCTACACCTTC	CASSESRGTPSGYTF
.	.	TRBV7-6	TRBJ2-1	TGTGCCAGCAGCCGGGATCAGTCCTACAATGAGCAGTTCTTC	CASSRDQSYNEQFF
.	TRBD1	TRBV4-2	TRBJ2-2	TGTGCCAGCAGCCAGGCGCAGGGGGCCAGCACCGGGGAGCTGTTTTTT	CASSQAQGASTGELFF
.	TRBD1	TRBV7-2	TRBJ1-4	TGTGCCAGCAGCCTCACGACAGGGAATGAAAAACTGTTTTTT	CASSLTTGNEKLFF